This T cell receptor (beta chain) came from a study of control samples from healthy donors and cancer patients. This clone was seen ten or more times. This CDR3 contains 14 residues. Germline loops: CDR1 SGHRS, CDR2 YFSETQ. Between the trimmed V and J ends, which lost 4 bases and 3 bases, there was a span of 12 bases. TCRdb's copy holds only in-frame clones and misses some; the assay was immunoSEQ multiplex PCR. This table holds 80,000 to 100,000 clones, approximately 81% found once. The chain couples TRBV5-1 to TRBJ2-3; perhaps TRBD2 as D (6 bases). Specimen: blood. The clonotype comes from a woman under 40 in good health. The chain's CDR3 is CASSRGLRTDTQYF. The CDR3 DNA is TGCGCCAGCAGCCGGGGACTTAGAACAGATACGCAGTATTTT. Using reference TRBV5-1 and TRBJ2-3 for the parts outside the CDR3, the full variable domain is KAGVTQTPRYLIKTRGQQVTLSCSPISGHRSVSWYQQTPGQGLQFLFEYFSETQRNKGNFPGRFSGRQFSNSRSEMNVSTLELGDSALYLCASSRGLRTDTQYFGPGTRLTVL.